This TCR beta chain was found in a study of graft-versus-host responses after intestinal transplantation. As regards this clone: What it recognizes is unknown.

Assay: immunoSEQ multiplex PCR; the TCRdb copy retains only in-frame clones and omits some. The table includes 70,000 to 95,000 clones, just under 95% detected once. CDR3 size: 15 residues. The V gene's germline CDR1 is SEHNR and CDR2 FQNEAQ (reference sequence). Trimming pared 5 bases from V and 0 bases from J, leaving 14 bases between. The specimen was unstimulated CD8+ T cells sorted from spleen or lymph node cells, collected before transplant. The gene calls are TRBV7-9 and TRBJ2-7, with D tentatively TRBD2 (7 bases). This clonotype was sampled from a human donor who was the organ donor for an intestinal transplant. CDR3 DNA: TGTGCCAGCAGCACTGGGGGGGCCCTCTCCTACGAGCAGTACTTC. Its protein is CASSTGGALSYEQYF. The entire variable domain, with the rest obtained from reference TRBV7-9 and TRBJ2-7, is as follows: DTGVSQNPRHKITKRGQNVTFRCDPISEHNRLYWYRQTLGQGPEFLTYFQNEAQLEKSRLLSDRFSAERPKGSFSTLEIQRTEQGDSAMYLCASSTGGALSYEQYFGPGTRLTVT.